The 26 T cell receptor beta chains in this list originate from one sample, sequenced in a study of shared clonotypes between healthy human individuals. The protocol was immunoSEQ multiplex PCR, while the TCRdb copy is restricted to in-frame clones and leaves out a portion. The sample has about a million clones; about 77% are singletons. The material sequenced was memory CD4+ T cells sorted from blood. Subset here: CD45RA-negative fraction. These receptors originate from a man aged 18 to 30 in good health.

Of note for this clone: In the same sample, other DNA sequences code for this CDR3. V and J are TRBV7-9 and TRBJ1-1; 7 nucleotides match TRBD1. V trimming: 4 bases; J trimming: 0 bases; junction bases outside the gene matches: 2. The CDR3 extends over 14 amino acids. CDR1 and CDR2 from the germline V gene are SEHNR and FQNEAQ (reference sequence). Written as DNA, the CDR3 is TGTGCCAGCAGCTCCGGGACAGTGAACACTGAAGCTTTCTTT. It translates to CASSSGTVNTEAFF.

The chain employs TRBV28 and TRBJ1-4, with D possibly TRBD1 on 5 matching bases. The CDR3 is made up of 15 amino acids. CDR1 and CDR2 from the germline V gene are MDHEN and SYDVKM. Trimming left V 7 bases short and J 7 bases short, with 19 bases between. CDR3 sequence reads: CASNLRGAGGEKLFF. The DNA for the CDR3 is TGTGCCAGCAATCTTCGCGGCGCCGGGGGTGAAAAACTGTTTTTT.

This chain connects TRBV6-1 to TRBJ1-5; possibly TRBD1 for D (6 bases). V was cut by 3 bases and J by 7 bases, with 13 bases left in between. This CDR3 has 14 residues. Per germline, CDR1 MNHNS and CDR2 SASEGT. DNA of the CDR3: TGTGCCAGCAGTGAGTTTAGGGGGGGACAGCCCCAGCATTTT. It translates to CASSEFRGGQPQHF.

The chain is built from TRBV5-4 and TRBJ1-4, with 10 bases lining up with TRBD1. The V and J ends lost 5 bases and 1 base, in that order; junction bases with no gene match: 2. Looked up from germline, CDR1 is SGHNT and CDR2 is YYREEE (reference sequence). The CDR3 runs 15 residues. CDR3 region: CASSRDRGTNEKLFF. Written as DNA, the CDR3 is TGTGCCAGCAGTCGGGACAGGGGAACTAATGAAAAACTGTTTTTT.

The rearrangement joins TRBV30 to TRBJ2-3, with 8 bases lining up with TRBD2. From germline, CDR1 is GTSNPN and CDR2 SVGIG (reference sequence). This CDR3 region has 17 residues. With V trimmed by 0 bases and J by 2 bases, 10 bases remained unmatched. CDR3 in amino acids: CAWSVGRGGGYTDTQYF. CDR3 nucleotides: TGTGCCTGGAGTGTCGGGAGAGGCGGGGGGTACACAGATACGCAGTATTTT.

V is TRBV19 and J is TRBJ1-1, with D tentatively TRBD1 (6 bases). Germline CDR1 reads LNHDA; CDR2 reads SQIVND (reference sequence). V lost 5 bases and J lost 10, with 26 bases in between. This CDR3 is 16 amino acids long. CDR3 coding DNA: TGTGCCAGTAGTCCTTCCGGGCAGGGGAGATTTTCCGGAGCTTTCTTT. This gives the protein CASSPSGQGRFSGAFF.

As DNA, the CDR3 is TGCGCCAGCAGCCAGACAGGGGGCGTAGAGACCCAGTACTTC. Encoded protein: CASSQTGGVETQYF. This sequence joins TRBV4-1 and TRBJ2-5; 10 nucleotides line up with TRBD1. Germline CDR1 and CDR2: MGHRA and YSYEKL. V lost 3 bases, J lost 4 bases, and 2 bases stayed unmatched. The CDR3 totals 14 residues.

This chain connects TRBV5-8 to TRBJ2-3; D gene unclear. This CDR3 comprises 13 residues. Trimming took 0 bases from V and 4 from J, leaving 6 bases between them. Germline V gene sequence: CDR1 SGHTS, CDR2 YDEGEE. CDR3 residues: CASSLGPPDTQYF. The CDR3 DNA sequence: TGTGCCAGCAGCTTGGGCCCGCCAGATACGCAGTATTTT.

V gene TRBV5-1 combines with J gene TRBJ2-1, with 10 positions matching TRBD2. J lost 4 bases, V lost 4 bases, and 8 bases had no gene match. Germline V gives CDR1 SGHRS, CDR2 YFSETQ. CDR3 length: 16 residues. CDR3 in DNA: TGCGCCAGCAGCCCGGGAAGGACTAGCGGATACAATGAGCAGTTCTTC. Translating gives CASSPGRTSGYNEQFF.

The genes are TRBV30 and TRBJ1-1, with a possible D match to TRBD1 (5 bases). Trimming removed 1 base at V and 7 bases at J, with 19 bases between. CDR1 and CDR2 from the germline V gene are GTSNPN and SVGIG (reference sequence). This CDR3 is 15 amino acids long. Here the CDR3 DNA reads TGTGCCTGGAGTGGGGACGCAGGGAAAAAAGGTGAAGCTTTCTTT. As protein: CAWSGDAGKKGEAFF.

The chain recombines TRBV19 with TRBJ1-2; D is uncertain. Germline V gene lookup returns CDR1 LNHDA and CDR2 SQIVND (reference sequence). This CDR3 is built from 13 residues. With 1 base removed from V and 4 bases from J, the gap between germline ends came to 7 bases. The CDR3 nucleotides are TGTGCCAGTAGTATAGCTGGGATCTATGGCTACACCTTC. Protein sequence: CASSIAGIYGYTF. Supplemented by reference TRBV19 and TRBJ1-2, the full variable domain reads DGGITQSPKYLFRKEGQNVTLSCEQNLNHDAMYWYRQDPGQGLRLIYYSQIVNDFQKGDIAEGYSVSREKKESFPLTVTSAQKNPTAFYLCASSIAGIYGYTFGSGTRLTVV.

In regard to this clone: A read error is the likely source, as a far larger clone sits one nucleotide away. The chain has TRBV6-6 and TRBJ2-7, with D possibly matching TRBD1 (5 bases). This CDR3 is built from 14 residues. CDR1 is MNHNY and CDR2 is SVGAGI in the germline V gene (reference sequence). Here the CDR3 DNA reads TGTACCAGCAGTTACGGGCAGGGTACCTACGAGCAGTACTTC. Translated, it gives CTSSYGQGTYEQYF.

V is TRBV19 and J is TRBJ2-1, with 8 positions matching TRBD1. V was clipped by 1 base and J by 8 bases; unmatched bases: 10. The CDR3 length is 16 residues. Looked up from germline, CDR1 is LNHDA and CDR2 is SQIVND (reference sequence). CDR3 sequence (DNA): TGTGCCAGTAGTATAGGGACAGGGCTCTTTGGTGATGAGCAGTTCTTC. Translated: CASSIGTGLFGDEQFF.

This clone was detected once. The junction and the germline gene differ at one end; a read error may be behind it. The CDR3 DNA reads TGTGCCAGCAGCCGTACTAGCGATATCTACTATGAGCAGTTCTTC. Protein sequence: CASSRTSDIYYEQFF. The gene calls are TRBV7-2 and TRBJ2-1, with 7 bases aligning to TRBD2. The CDR3 extends over 15 amino acids. The germline V gene encodes CDR1 SGHTA and CDR2 FQGNSA. Full variable domain (remainder filled in from reference TRBV7-2 and TRBJ2-1): GAGVSQSPSNKVTEKGKDVELRCDPISGHTALYWYRQSLGQGLEFLIYFQGNSAPDKSGLPSDRFSAERTGGSVSTLTIQRTQQEDSAVYLCASSRTSDIYYEQFFGPGTRLTVL.

Here the CDR3 reads CASSHGLAGGPFQETQYF. The DNA for the CDR3 is TGTGCCAGCAGTCACGGACTAGCGGGGGGTCCCTTTCAAGAGACCCAGTACTTC. The chain uses TRBV28 and TRBJ2-5; 14 positions match TRBD2. This CDR3 has 18 amino acids. V shed 5 bases, J shed 2 bases, and the junction held 10 bases outside the gene matches. In germline, CDR1 is MDHEN, CDR2 SYDVKM.

The rearrangement uses TRBV6-6 and TRBJ2-7; perhaps TRBD2 as D (5 bases). Trimming took off 4 bases at V and 9 bases at J, with 13 bases between the two ends. This CDR3 spans 12 amino acids. Germline V gives CDR1 MNHNY, CDR2 SVGAGI (reference sequence). CDR3 nucleotides: TGTGCCAGCAGTTTGGACTCCAAATGGCAGTACTTC. Amino acids: CASSLDSKWQYF.

CDR3: CASSLGVSGEQFF. The CDR3 nucleotides are TGTGCCAGCAGCTTAGGGGTGTCGGGTGAGCAGTTCTTC. V is TRBV7-3 and J is TRBJ2-1, with unresolved D. The CDR3 has 13 amino acids. The germline V gene encodes CDR1 SGHTA and CDR2 FQGTGA. V was cut by 2 bases and J by 9 bases, with 11 bases left in between.

The V call is TRBV7-2, the J call TRBJ2-3, with 9 bases identical to TRBD2. CDR1 is SGHTA and CDR2 is FQGNSA in the germline V gene. This CDR3 has 14 residues. V gave up 3 bases and J gave up 5 bases; unmatched junction bases: 3. The CDR3 DNA reads as TGTGCCAGCAGCTTCGGCGGGGGGGTAGATACGCAGTATTTT. Translating it yields CASSFGGGVDTQYF.

This rearrangement joins TRBV7-6 to TRBJ2-2; perhaps TRBD1 as D (5 bases). The CDR3 is made up of 16 amino acids. CDR1 and CDR2 from the germline V gene are SGHVS and FNYEAQ. V was shortened by 0 bases and J by 5 bases, with 13 bases between the two germline ends. Here the CDR3 DNA reads TGTGCCAGCAGCTTAGCGGGCAGGGTGGTTACCGGGGAGCTGTTTTTT. Translation: CASSLAGRVVTGELFF.

The genes are TRBV6-1 and TRBJ2-7; perhaps TRBD2 as D (6 bases). Trimming shortened V by 0 bases and J by 6 bases, and 12 bases separated the two germline ends. Germline V gene data show CDR1 as MNHNS and CDR2 as SASEGT. The CDR3 runs 14 residues. CDR3 DNA sequence: TGTGCCAGCAGTGAAGCTGGAGGGTTCGGCGAGCAGTACTTC. As protein: CASSEAGGFGEQYF.

This chain links TRBV2 with TRBJ1-4, with D possibly matching TRBD1 (6 bases). Germline V gives CDR1 SNHLY, CDR2 FYNNEI. V shed 7 bases and J shed 0 bases, with 9 bases lying between them. CDR3 size: 14 residues. The CDR3 loop is CASKGGPTNEKLFF. The CDR3 nucleotides are TGTGCCAGCAAGGGGGGTCCAACTAATGAAAAACTGTTTTTT.

The rearrangement joins TRBV30 to TRBJ2-1; the D is unclear. The V end lost 4 bases, the J end lost 5 bases, and 9 bases lay between the germline ends. The CDR3 is 12 residues long. Germline lookup yields CDR1 GTSNPN and CDR2 SVGIG (reference sequence). This CDR3 reads CAWTSLNNEQFF. Written as DNA, the CDR3 is TGTGCCTGGACTAGTCTGAACAATGAGCAGTTCTTC.

This rearrangement joins TRBV5-1 to TRBJ2-5, with a weak D call TRBD2 (5 bases). The CDR3 totals 14 residues. The ends were cut back, 2 bases at V and 5 bases at J, with 13 bases in the middle. Germline loops: CDR1 SGHRS, CDR2 YFSETQ. The CDR3: CASSFRSVGETQYF. CDR3 coding DNA: TGCGCCAGCAGCTTTCGTAGCGTCGGGGAGACCCAGTACTTC.

This clone was recorded at least ten times. This chain links TRBV2 with TRBJ1-4, with D unclear. Germline CDR1 reads SNHLY; CDR2 reads FYNNEI. CDR3 length equals 14 residues. V lost 4 bases to trimming and J lost 8 bases, with 14 bases between them. The CDR3 sequence: CASSATVIVEKLFF. As DNA, the CDR3 is TGTGCCAGCAGTGCCACGGTGATTGTGGAAAAACTGTTTTTT.

J is TRBJ2-5 and V is TRBV2; 9 bases agree with TRBD1. The DNA end lines up better with TRBJ2-7; the J call may be wrong. The germline V gene encodes CDR1 SNHLY and CDR2 FYNNEI. The CDR3 totals 14 residues. The CDR3 here is CASSEGTGVIEQYF. The CDR3 bases are TGTGCCAGCAGTGAAGGGACAGGGGTCATCGAGCAGTACTTC.

This chain links TRBV4-3 with TRBJ2-1; perhaps TRBD2 as D (5 bases). Germline CDR1 is LGHNA and CDR2 is YSLEER. The CDR3 covers 17 residues. The germline V and J ends were trimmed by 4 bases and 0 bases, with 16 bases remaining between them. The CDR3 bases are TGCGCCAGCAGCCGGAGGACGGTTAGTATCTCCTACAATGAGCAGTTCTTC. As protein: CASSRRTVSISYNEQFF.